The sequence of this TCR beta chain was determined in a study of T cells in narcolepsy. On the study more broadly: Patients with NT1 or NT2 and healthy control donors were enrolled. Overall study findings and caveats: Blood of same and different patients, but not healthy controls, reportedly held recurring autoreactive clonotypes. HCRT-specific and TRIB2-specific autoreactive clonotypes appeared among same-patient CSF and blood CD4+ clonotypes. No autoreactive T cell clone sequences appeared in some memory CD4+ repertoires.

CDR3 length equals 15 residues. Per germline, CDR1 SSHAT and CDR2 FNYEAQ (reference sequence). Concerning this clone itself: What it binds is unknown. The junction and the germline gene differ at one end; a read error may be behind it.

Assay: immunoSEQ multiplex PCR; the TCRdb copy retains only in-frame clones and omits some. The table shows fewer than 40,000 clones, with 75% to 85% occurring only once. This TCR derives from a human donor with narcolepsy. The chain is built from TRBV7-7 and TRBJ2-5, with 7 bases that match TRBD1. Sequenced material: CD45RA- memory CD4+ T cells from PBMCs. The CDR3 nucleotides are TGTGCTAGCAGCTCACGACAGGGAGACGCGGAGACCCAGTACTTC. It specifies CASSSRQGDAETQYF.